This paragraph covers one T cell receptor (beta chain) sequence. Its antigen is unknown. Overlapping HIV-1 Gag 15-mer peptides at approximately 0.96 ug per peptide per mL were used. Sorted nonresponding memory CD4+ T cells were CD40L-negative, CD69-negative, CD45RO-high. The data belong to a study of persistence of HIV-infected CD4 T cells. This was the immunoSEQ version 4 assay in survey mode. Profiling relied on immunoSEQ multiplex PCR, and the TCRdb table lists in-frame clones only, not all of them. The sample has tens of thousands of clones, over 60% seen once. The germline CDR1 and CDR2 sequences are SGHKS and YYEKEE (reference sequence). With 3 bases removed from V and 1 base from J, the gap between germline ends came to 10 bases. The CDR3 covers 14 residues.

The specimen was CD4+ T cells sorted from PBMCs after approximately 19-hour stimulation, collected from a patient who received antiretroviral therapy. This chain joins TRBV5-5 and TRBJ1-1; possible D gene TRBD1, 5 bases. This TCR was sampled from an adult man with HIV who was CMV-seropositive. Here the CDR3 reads CASSWGRGNTEAFF. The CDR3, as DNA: TGTGCCAGCAGCTGGGGACGGGGGAACACTGAAGCTTTCTTT. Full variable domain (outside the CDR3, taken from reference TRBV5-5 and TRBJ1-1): DAGVTQSPTHLIKTRGQQVTLRCSPISGHKSVSWYQQVLGQGPQFIFQYYEKEERGRGNFPDRFSARQFPNYSSELNVNALLLGDSALYLCASSWGRGNTEAFFGQGTRLTVV.